The present entry profiles one T cell receptor beta chain with its context. These data come from a study of blood T cell repertoires in COVID-19. As for the study in general: Whether acute or convalescent, the COVID-19 samples came from the United States, Italy and Spain.

Original handling: Quantification of nucleated cells was approximated via reference gene primer amplification. Sequencing was performed with immunoSEQ multiplex PCR; in TCRdb, only in-frame clones are kept and a portion is missing. V and J calls and clone size come straight from that table; D and trimming were deduced from the DNA. The profile shows roughly 80,000 clones, 90% of them singletons. The CDR3 length is 14 residues. Per the germline V gene, CDR1 is SGHDT and CDR2 is YYEEEE. Trimming stripped 4 bases from V and 9 bases from J, with 17 bases between. The TCR was taken from a man between 60 and 75 years old with acute or convalescent COVID-19. Material for sequencing was peripheral blood. The chain uses TRBV5-6 and TRBJ2-1; D is perhaps TRBD2 (5 bases). CDR3 nucleotides: TGTGCCAGCAGCACCCGATTCCTAGCAATTGAGCAGTTCTTC. As protein: CASSTRFLAIEQFF.